The 19 T cell receptor beta chains listed next were all sequenced from one sample in a study of patients with pleural tuberculosis. TCRdb re-derived calls from the reads in MiXCR, one entry per CDR3 protein. The sample has tens of thousands of distinct CDR3 sequences; about 7.3% are singletons. Receptors were obtained from a human donor with pleural tuberculosis.

By sample share, this clonotype is medium-sized. The chain has TRBV20-1 and TRBJ1-5; D is undetermined. CDR1 DFQATT and CDR2 SNEGSKA come from the germline V gene (reference sequence). The CDR3 is 17 amino acids. Deletions cut 0 bases from V and 1 base from J, with 16 bases between. DNA for the CDR3: TGCAGTGCTAGAGATGCCCGCTACCTCGGGAGCAATCAGCCCCAGCATTTT. As protein: CSARDARYLGSNQPQHF.

The sample holds a few counts of this clonotype. The rearrangement joins TRBV11-2 to TRBJ2-7, with D maybe TRBD1 (5 bases). Deletions cut 0 bases from V and 0 bases from J, with 12 bases between. This CDR3 contains 16 residues. Germline V gene lookup returns CDR1 SGHAT and CDR2 FQNNGV. The CDR3 region is CASSLEATGNSYEQYF. The CDR3, as DNA: TGTGCCAGCAGCTTAGAGGCCACAGGAAACTCCTACGAGCAGTACTTC.

This clonotype occurred many times. This CDR3 is CASSYSPGNEQFF. The CDR3 DNA reads as TGTGCCAGCAGTTACTCACCCGGCAATGAGCAGTTCTTC. The rearrangement uses TRBV6-2 or TRBV6-3 and TRBJ2-1; no clear D gene. Germline V gives CDR1 MNHEY, CDR2 SVGEGT. The CDR3 runs to 13 residues. The V and J ends lost 0 bases and 6 bases respectively, with 6 bases between them.

This clonotype was counted at least ten times. The chain has TRBV24-1 and TRBJ2-1, with a tentative D call TRBD2 (6 bases). Looked up from germline, CDR1 is KGHDR and CDR2 is SFDVKD. This CDR3 has 16 amino acids. Trimming removed 0 bases at V and 1 base at J, with 9 bases between. The DNA of the CDR3 is TGTGCCACCAGTGATTTGGTTGCGGGATCCTACAATGAGCAGTTCTTC. This encodes CATSDLVAGSYNEQFF.

This clonotype was detected ten times or more. The chain combines TRBV11-2 with TRBJ2-7; perhaps TRBD1 as D (5 bases). The germline V and J ends were trimmed by 0 bases and 7 bases, with 10 bases remaining between them. From germline, CDR1 is SGHAT and CDR2 FQNNGV. The CDR3 extends over 13 amino acids. DNA of the CDR3: TGTGCCAGCAGCTTAGAGTCTAGGGGTGAGCAGTACGTC. Encoded protein: CASSLESRGEQYV.

This clonotype showed up many times. The V gene is TRBV4-1, the J gene TRBJ2-7; TRBD1 might be the D (5 bases). Germline V CDR1 and CDR2: MGHRA, YSYEKL. This CDR3 is built from 15 residues. V lost 1 base and J 7 bases, leaving 17 bases between the germline ends. The CDR3 nucleotides read TGCGCCAGCAGCCAAGGAATGGCAGGGATGGTGGAGCAGTACTTC. Translated, it gives CASSQGMAGMVEQYF.

This clonotype was recorded many times. This chain uses TRBV28 with TRBJ1-5, with 7 bases fitting TRBD1. The CDR3 runs 15 residues. Germline CDR1 reads MDHEN; CDR2 reads SYDVKM. The J segment lost 3 bases and the V segment lost 6 bases, leaving 8 bases of the junction unmatched. In DNA, the CDR3 is TGTGCCAGCAGACCTCAGGGGGAAGTCAATCAGCCCCAGCATTTT. Translation gives CASRPQGEVNQPQHF.

There are many counts of this clonotype. The rearrangement links TRBV6-2 or TRBV6-3 to TRBJ2-3; 8 bases fit TRBD2. The CDR3 covers 14 residues. Trimming cost V 2 bases and J 4 bases; bases outside gene matches: 2. Germline CDR1 MNHEY, CDR2 SVGEGT. CDR3 bases: TGTGCCAGCAGTTACAGCGGGAGACCAGATACGCAGTATTTT. Residues: CASSYSGRPDTQYF.

This clonotype was detected ten times or more. CDR3 nucleotide sequence: TGTGCCAGCAGTTCCGGACAGGGGTACGCTGAAGCTTTCTTT. Encoded protein: CASSSGQGYAEAFF. This chain connects TRBV28 to TRBJ1-1; 9 nucleotides line up with TRBD1. The CDR3 is 14 amino acids. Looked up from germline, CDR1 is MDHEN and CDR2 is SYDVKM. J was trimmed by 6 bases and V by 4 bases; bases with no gene match: 6.

In its sample, this clonotype was seen many times. Written as DNA, the CDR3 is TGTGCCAGCAGCGGGTCGGACAGGAATACGCAGTATTTT. Encoded protein: CASSGSDRNTQYF. The chain has TRBV11-2 and TRBJ2-3; 7 bases match TRBD1. CDR1 SGHAT and CDR2 FQNNGV come from the germline V gene. V was pared by 5 bases and J by 7 bases, with 6 bases of the junction left unmatched. This CDR3 is built from 13 residues.

This clonotype was seen a few times. V gene TRBV29-1 combines with J gene TRBJ1-1, with D uncertain. V shed 7 bases and J shed 0 bases, with 12 bases lying between them. The germline V gene encodes CDR1 SQVTM and CDR2 ANQGSEA. The length of the CDR3 is 13 residues. The DNA for the CDR3 is TGCAGCGCGACGGGCACCCTGAACACTGAAGCTTTCTTT. It translates to CSATGTLNTEAFF.

This clonotype was counted ten times or more. V gene TRBV4-1 combines with J gene TRBJ1-1, with D maybe TRBD1 (6 bases). Germline V CDR1 and CDR2: MGHRA, YSYEKL. This CDR3 is 16 amino acids long. Trimming shortened V by 1 base and J by 0 bases, and 12 bases separated the two germline ends. DNA of the CDR3: TGCGCCAGCAGCCAAGGTGCCGGGACACTGAACACTGAAGCTTTCTTT. Protein sequence: CASSQGAGTLNTEAFF.

On this clonotype itself: Possible read error: a much larger clone is one base away. The V gene is TRBV19, the J gene TRBJ1-1; no clear D gene. The CDR3 length is 14 residues. Germline CDR1 and CDR2: LNHDA and SQIVND (reference sequence). Trimming stripped 5 bases from V and 7 bases from J, with 17 bases between. Written as DNA, the CDR3 is TGTGCCAGTAGTTGGGCGTGGGCAAATGGTGAAGCTTTCTTT. It codes for CASSWAWANGEAFF.

This clonotype was counted ten times or more. This chain uses TRBV15 with TRBJ1-1; D is perhaps TRBD1 (5 bases). V was pared by 8 bases and J by 5 bases, with 18 bases between. Germline-derived CDR1 and CDR2 are LNHNV and YYDKDF (reference sequence). The CDR3 has 14 residues. The CDR3: CATARKTVTTEAFF. CDR3 coding DNA: TGTGCCACCGCTAGAAAGACAGTCACTACTGAAGCTTTCTTT.

This clonotype was seen many times. This chain uses TRBV28 with TRBJ1-1; the D gene is possibly TRBD1 (6 bases). The CDR3 is made up of 15 amino acids. Germline CDR1 is MDHEN and CDR2 is SYDVKM. Trimming shortened V by 2 bases and J by 4 bases, and 14 bases separated the two germline ends. The CDR3 sequence is CASSLPGAPVTEAFF. For the CDR3, the DNA is TGTGCCAGCAGTTTACCGGGGGCGCCTGTCACTGAAGCTTTCTTT.

This clonotype was detected many times. V and J are TRBV7-3 and TRBJ2-5; tentative D call: TRBD2 (5 bases). V lost 3 bases and J 4 bases, leaving 9 bases between the germline ends. Germline assignment: CDR1 SGHTA and CDR2 FQGTGA. CDR3 size: 13 residues. The chain's CDR3 is CASSFSAGETQYF. In nucleotides, the CDR3 is TGTGCCAGCAGCTTCTCGGCGGGAGAGACCCAGTACTTC.

The rearrangement uses TRBV19 and TRBJ2-7; 8 bases align to TRBD1. This CDR3 is built from 14 residues. The V gene's germline CDR1 is LNHDA and CDR2 SQIVND (reference sequence). The V and J ends lost 3 bases and 4 bases, in that order; junction bases with no gene match: 5. The CDR3 DNA is TGTGCCAGTAGTATCGGACAGGGTTATTACGAGCAGTACTTC. It specifies CASSIGQGYYEQYF.

The table lists this clonotype with many counts. This sequence joins TRBV7-8 and TRBJ1-1, with D hard to call. This CDR3 has 14 residues. Germline-derived CDR1 and CDR2 are SGHVS and FQNEAQ. V was cut by 0 bases and J by 0 bases, with 5 bases left in between. For the CDR3, the DNA is TGTGCCAGCAGCTTAGCCGGGATGAACACTGAAGCTTTCTTT. Translating gives CASSLAGMNTEAFF.

This clonotype was detected many times. The chain uses TRBV28 and TRBJ1-2; no clear D gene. From germline, CDR1 is MDHEN and CDR2 SYDVKM. The CDR3 is 13 residues long. The V end lost 2 bases, the J end lost 4 bases, and 8 bases lay between the germline ends. The CDR3 spells CASSLDGFYGYTF. In DNA form, the CDR3 reads TGTGCCAGCAGTTTAGACGGCTTCTATGGCTACACCTTC.